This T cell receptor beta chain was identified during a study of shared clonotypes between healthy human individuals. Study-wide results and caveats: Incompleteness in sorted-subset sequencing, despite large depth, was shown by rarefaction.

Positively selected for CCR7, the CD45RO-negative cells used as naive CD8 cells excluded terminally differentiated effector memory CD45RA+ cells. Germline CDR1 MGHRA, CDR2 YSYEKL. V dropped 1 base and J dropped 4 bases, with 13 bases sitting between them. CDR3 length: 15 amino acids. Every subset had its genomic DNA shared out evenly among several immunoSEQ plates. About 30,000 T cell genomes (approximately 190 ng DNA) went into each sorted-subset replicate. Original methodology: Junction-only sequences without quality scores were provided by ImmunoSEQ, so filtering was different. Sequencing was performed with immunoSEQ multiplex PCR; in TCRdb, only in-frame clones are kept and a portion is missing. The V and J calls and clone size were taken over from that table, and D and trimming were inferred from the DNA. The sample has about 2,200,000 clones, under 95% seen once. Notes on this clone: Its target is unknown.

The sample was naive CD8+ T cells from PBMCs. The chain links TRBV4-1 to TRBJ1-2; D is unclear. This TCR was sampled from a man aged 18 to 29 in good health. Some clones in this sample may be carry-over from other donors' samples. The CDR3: CASSQGWSVAYGYTF. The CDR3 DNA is TGCGCCAGCAGCCAAGGCTGGTCTGTGGCCTATGGCTACACCTTC.